This T cell receptor beta chain emerged from a study of technical replicates of blood from a few donors. Libraries were prepared by immunoSEQ multiplex PCR; TCRdb keeps only in-frame clonotypes and omits some of them. Found here are about 57,000 clones, around 93% of them singletons; the top ten hold roughly 4%. CDR1 is KGHSH, CDR2 LQKENI, per germline. The CDR3 totals 15 residues. The V gene end was trimmed by 3 bases and the J gene end by 1 base; junction bases not matched to a gene: 6. The sample taken for sequencing was PBMCs. This sequence originates from a human donor in good health. Some clones in this sample may be carry-over from other donors' samples. The chain has TRBV18 and TRBJ2-7, with 7 bases lining up with TRBD2. CDR3 region: CASSPPRGGSYEQYF. CDR3 nucleotides: TGTGCCAGCTCACCTCCTCGCGGGGGATCCTACGAGCAGTACTTC.